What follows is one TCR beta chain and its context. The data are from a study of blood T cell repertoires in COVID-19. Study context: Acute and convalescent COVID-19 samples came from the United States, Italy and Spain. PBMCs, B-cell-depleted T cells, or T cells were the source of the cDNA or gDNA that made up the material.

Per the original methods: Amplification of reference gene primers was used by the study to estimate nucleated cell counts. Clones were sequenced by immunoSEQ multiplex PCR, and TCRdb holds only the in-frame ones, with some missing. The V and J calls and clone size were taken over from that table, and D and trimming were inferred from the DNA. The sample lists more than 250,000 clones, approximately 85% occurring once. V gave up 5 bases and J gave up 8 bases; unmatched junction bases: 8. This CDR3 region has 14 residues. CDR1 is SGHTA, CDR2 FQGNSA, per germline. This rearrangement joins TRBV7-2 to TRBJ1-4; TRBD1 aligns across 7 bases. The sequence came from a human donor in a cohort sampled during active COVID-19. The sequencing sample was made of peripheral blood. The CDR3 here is CASSRDRAGEKLFF. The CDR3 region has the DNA TGTGCCAGCAGCCGCGACAGGGCCGGAGAAAAACTGTTTTTT.